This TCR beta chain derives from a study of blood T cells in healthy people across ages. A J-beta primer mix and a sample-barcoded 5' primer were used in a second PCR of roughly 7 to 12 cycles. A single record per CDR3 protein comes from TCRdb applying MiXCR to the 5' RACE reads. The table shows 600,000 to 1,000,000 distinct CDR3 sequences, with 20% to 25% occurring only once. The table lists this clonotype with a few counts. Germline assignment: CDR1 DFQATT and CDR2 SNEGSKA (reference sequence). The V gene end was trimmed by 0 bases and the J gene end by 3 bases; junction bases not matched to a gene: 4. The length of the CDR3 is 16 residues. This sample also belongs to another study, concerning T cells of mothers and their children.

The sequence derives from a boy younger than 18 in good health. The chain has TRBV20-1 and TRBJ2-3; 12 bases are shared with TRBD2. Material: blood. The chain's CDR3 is CSARDPSGGVTDTQYF. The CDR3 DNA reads TGCAGTGCTAGAGACCCTAGCGGGGGGGTTACAGATACGCAGTATTTT.